The next 17 T cell receptor beta chains were all read from a single sample in a study of shared clonotypes between healthy human individuals. Using immunoSEQ multiplex PCR, the repertoire was profiled, and TCRdb retains in-frame clones only, with some absent. The sample has about 2.4 million clones; 80% to 95% are singletons. Input material: naive CD4+ T cells from PBMCs. This sample's subset: CD45RA+ positively selected. The receptor set was obtained from a man aged 18 to 29 in good health. Some clones in this sample may be carry-over from other donors' samples.

This chain uses TRBV5-5 with TRBJ2-1; either TRBD1 or TRBD2 may fit D (5 bases each). Germline V gene lookup returns CDR1 SGHKS and CDR2 YYEKEE (reference sequence). The CDR3 has 16 residues. V was clipped by 0 bases and J by 4 bases, with 14 bases between them. CDR3 region: CASSLVSGPEYNEQFF. The DNA of the CDR3 is TGTGCCAGCAGCTTGGTCTCGGGACCAGAATACAATGAGCAGTTCTTC.

This clone was seen only once. This chain uses TRBV5-6 with TRBJ2-5, with 10 bases identical to TRBD2. CDR1 is SGHDT, CDR2 YYEEEE, per germline. J was trimmed by 1 base and V by 3 bases; bases with no gene match: 9. This CDR3 is 17 amino acids long. CDR3 in DNA: TGTGCCAGCAGCTGGGGGACTAGCGCGTTGTTCCAAGAGACCCAGTACTTC. This codes for CASSWGTSALFQETQYF.

The chain has TRBV5-1 and TRBJ2-3, with D uncertain. The CDR3 runs 13 residues. In germline, CDR1 is SGHRS, CDR2 YFSETQ. V shed 3 bases and J shed 0 bases, with 5 bases lying between them. The CDR3 DNA reads TGCGCCAGCAGCTCCCTTAGCACAGATACGCAGTATTTT. Its protein is CASSSLSTDTQYF.

V usage is TRBV9 and J usage is TRBJ2-3; the D gene is possibly TRBD2 (5 bases). Trimming removed 4 bases at V and 2 bases at J, with 14 bases between. Per the germline V gene, CDR1 is SGDLS and CDR2 is YYNGEE. CDR3 length equals 15 residues. CDR3 sequence (DNA): TGTGCCAGCAGCCCGTCCCCGGGAACCACAGATACGCAGTATTTT. Its protein is CASSPSPGTTDTQYF.

The rearrangement links TRBV28 to TRBJ1-2; D is possibly TRBD1 (5 bases). The CDR3 is 12 residues long. V lost 7 bases and J 2 bases, leaving 8 bases between the germline ends. Looked up from germline, CDR1 is MDHEN and CDR2 is SYDVKM. The CDR3 loop is CASKSGNYGYTF. The DNA of the CDR3 is TGTGCCAGCAAATCAGGGAACTATGGCTACACCTTC.

This clone was counted a single time. The chain is built from TRBV5-6 and TRBJ2-7, with TRBD2 matching 9 bases. This CDR3 is built from 15 residues. From germline, CDR1 is SGHDT and CDR2 YYEEEE. Germline trimming cut 6 bases from V and 4 bases from J; bases unmatched to any gene: 11. The DNA for the CDR3 is TGTGCCAGCACCACCGCCGGGACTAGCCCGTACGAGCAGTACTTC. Protein: CASTTAGTSPYEQYF.

The gene calls are TRBV15 and TRBJ1-1; D is perhaps TRBD1 (5 bases). There are 14 residues in the CDR3. Germline V gene lookup returns CDR1 LNHNV and CDR2 YYDKDF (reference sequence). Trimming left V 6 bases short and J 1 base short, with 12 bases between. The CDR3 coding sequence is TGTGCCACCAGGGCAGGGAGGGAGAACACTGAAGCTTTCTTT. Protein product: CATRAGRENTEAFF.

The CDR3 nucleotides are TGTGCCAGCAGCCCCACTAAGGGACTAGCGGGACCAGATACGCAGTATTTT. Translated, it gives CASSPTKGLAGPDTQYF. The chain couples TRBV7-9 to TRBJ2-3; TRBD2 matches at 13 bases. Losses at the gene ends were 5 bases for V and 4 bases for J; bases not matched to a gene: 9. The germline V gene has CDR1 SEHNR and CDR2 FQNEAQ (reference sequence). This CDR3 has 17 amino acids.

V usage is TRBV27 and J usage is TRBJ2-1; 9 nucleotides agree with TRBD2. The CDR3 spans 15 residues. Germline V CDR1 and CDR2: MNHEY, SMNVEV (reference sequence). With 0 bases clipped from V and 9 bases from J, the junction kept 6 bases outside the gene matches. In nucleotides, the CDR3 is TGTGCCAGCAGTTTATCTTTAGCGGGAGTGGGTGAGCAGTTCTTC. It specifies CASSLSLAGVGEQFF.

On this clone itself: One junction end disagrees with the germline gene, perhaps due to a read error. This chain uses TRBV29-1 with TRBJ2-2, with D hard to call. CDR1 SQVTM and CDR2 ANQGSEA come from the germline V gene. There are 13 residues in the CDR3. CDR3 in amino acids: CSVEEAKTGELFF. For the CDR3, the DNA is TGCAGCGTTGAAGAAGCGAAAACCGGGGAGCTGTTTTTT.

The rearrangement links TRBV7-2 to TRBJ2-3, with a tentative D call TRBD2 (5 bases). Germline V gives CDR1 SGHTA, CDR2 FQGNSA. The V gene lost 0 bases and the J gene lost 3 bases, with 16 bases spanning the gap. The CDR3 extends over 17 amino acids. The CDR3, as DNA: TGTGCCAGCAGCTTAGCTGGCGCGCCCGGCGGGACAGATACGCAGTATTTT. Translation: CASSLAGAPGGTDTQYF.

V usage is TRBV2 and J usage is TRBJ2-1, with D unresolved. V was trimmed by 6 bases and J by 8 bases, leaving 8 bases between them. This CDR3 is built from 11 residues. CDR1 SNHLY and CDR2 FYNNEI come from the germline V gene. CDR3 sequence reads: CASREIYEQFF. In DNA, the CDR3 is TGTGCCAGCAGGGAGATCTATGAGCAGTTCTTC.

The J gene is TRBJ2-2, the V gene TRBV12-5, with 7 bases lining up with TRBD1. Germline V gene sequence: CDR1 LGHNT, CDR2 FRNRAP. V trimming: 5 bases; J trimming: 2 bases; junction bases outside the gene matches: 11. The CDR3 loop spans 17 amino acids. CDR3 bases: TGTGCTAGTGGTATCCCCTCCGGGACAGATAACACCGGGGAGCTGTTTTTT. This codes for CASGIPSGTDNTGELFF.

As concerns this clone: Other DNA sequences in the sample encode the same CDR3. The chain couples TRBV18 to TRBJ1-4; the D gene is possibly TRBD1 (5 bases). Trimming pared 3 bases from V and 6 bases from J, leaving 11 bases between. CDR3 size: 14 residues. CDR1 and CDR2 (germline): KGHSH, LQKENI. CDR3 loop: CASSPGTGDEKLFF. CDR3 nucleotides: TGTGCCAGCTCACCGGGGACGGGCGATGAAAAACTGTTTTTT.

V gene TRBV9 combines with J gene TRBJ1-6, with a weak D call TRBD1 (6 bases). Germline values: CDR1 SGDLS, CDR2 YYNGEE. Trimming pared 2 bases from V and 7 bases from J, leaving 13 bases between. The CDR3 covers 15 residues. CDR3 coding DNA: TGTGCCAGCAGCGTCCGGGACACTCCCAATTCACCCCTCCACTTT. Translating gives CASSVRDTPNSPLHF.

The V gene is TRBV5-1, the J gene TRBJ1-2, with D uncertain. The CDR3 is 14 amino acids. Germline V lookup: CDR1 SGHRS, CDR2 YFSETQ. Trimming pared 0 bases from V and 6 bases from J, leaving 12 bases between. The CDR3 loop reads CASSLGGRGNGYTF. The CDR3 DNA follows: TGCGCCAGCAGCTTGGGAGGACGAGGGAATGGCTACACCTTC.

The chain employs TRBV19 and TRBJ2-3, with TRBD2 identical over 10 bases. The germline gives CDR1 LNHDA, CDR2 SQIVND (reference sequence). V shed 6 bases and J 1 base; nucleotides not matched to a gene: 4. There are 15 residues in the CDR3. The CDR3 reads CASSYLAGGTDTQYF. DNA for the CDR3: TGTGCCAGTAGCTACCTAGCGGGAGGCACAGATACGCAGTATTTT.